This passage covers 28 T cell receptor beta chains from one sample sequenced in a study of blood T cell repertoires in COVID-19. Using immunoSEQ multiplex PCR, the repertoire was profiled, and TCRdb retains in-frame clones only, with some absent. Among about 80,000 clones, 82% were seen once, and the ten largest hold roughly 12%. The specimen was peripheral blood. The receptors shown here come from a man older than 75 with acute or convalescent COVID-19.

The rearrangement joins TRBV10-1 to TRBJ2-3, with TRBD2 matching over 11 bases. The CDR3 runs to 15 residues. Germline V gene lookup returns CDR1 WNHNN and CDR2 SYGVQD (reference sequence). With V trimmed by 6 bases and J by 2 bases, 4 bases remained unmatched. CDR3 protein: CASRKGLADTDTQYF. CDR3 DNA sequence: TGCGCCAGCAGGAAGGGACTAGCGGACACAGATACGCAGTATTTT.

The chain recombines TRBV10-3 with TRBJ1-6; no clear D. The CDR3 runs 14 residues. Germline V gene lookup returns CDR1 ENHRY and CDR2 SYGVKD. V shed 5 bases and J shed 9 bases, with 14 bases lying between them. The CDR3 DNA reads TGTGCCATCAGTTCTGGCCGGGAGGGTTCACCCCTCCACTTT. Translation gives CAISSGREGSPLHF.

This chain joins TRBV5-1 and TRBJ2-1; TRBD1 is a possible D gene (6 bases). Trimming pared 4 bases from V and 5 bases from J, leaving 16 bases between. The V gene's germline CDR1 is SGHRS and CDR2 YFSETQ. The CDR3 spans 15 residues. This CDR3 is CASSLQGRKDNEQFF. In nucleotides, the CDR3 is TGCGCCAGCAGCCTACAGGGACGAAAAGACAATGAGCAGTTCTTC.

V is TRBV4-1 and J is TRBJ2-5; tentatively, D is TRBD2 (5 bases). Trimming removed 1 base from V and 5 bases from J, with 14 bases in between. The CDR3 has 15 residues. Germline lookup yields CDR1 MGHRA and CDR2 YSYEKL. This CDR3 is CASSQAPGRWETQYF. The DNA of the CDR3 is TGCGCCAGCAGCCAAGCACCGGGGAGATGGGAGACCCAGTACTTC.

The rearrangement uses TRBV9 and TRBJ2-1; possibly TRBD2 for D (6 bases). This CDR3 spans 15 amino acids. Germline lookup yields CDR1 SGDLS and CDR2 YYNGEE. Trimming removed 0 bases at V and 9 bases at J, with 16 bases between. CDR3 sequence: CASSVADPGVGEQFF. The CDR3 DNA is TGTGCCAGCAGCGTAGCCGATCCGGGGGTTGGTGAGCAGTTCTTC.

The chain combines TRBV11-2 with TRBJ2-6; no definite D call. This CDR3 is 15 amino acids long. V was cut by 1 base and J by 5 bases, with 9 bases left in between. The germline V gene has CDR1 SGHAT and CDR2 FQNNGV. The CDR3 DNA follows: TGTGCCAGCAGCTTAGGAGGTTTTAGGGCCAACGTCCTGACTTTC. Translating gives CASSLGGFRANVLTF. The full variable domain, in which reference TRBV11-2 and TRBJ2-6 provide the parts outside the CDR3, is EAGVAQSPRYKIIEKRQSVAFWCNPISGHATLYWYQQILGQGPKLLIQFQNNGVVDDSQLPKDRFSAERLKGVDSTLKIQPAKLEDSAVYLCASSLGGFRANVLTFGAGSRLTVL.

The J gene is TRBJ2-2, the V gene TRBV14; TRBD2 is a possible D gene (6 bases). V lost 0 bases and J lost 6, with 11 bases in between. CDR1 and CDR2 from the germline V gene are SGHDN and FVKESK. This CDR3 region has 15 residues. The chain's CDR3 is CASSQDGEDPGELFF. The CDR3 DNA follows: TGTGCCAGCAGCCAAGATGGGGAGGATCCCGGGGAGCTGTTTTTT.

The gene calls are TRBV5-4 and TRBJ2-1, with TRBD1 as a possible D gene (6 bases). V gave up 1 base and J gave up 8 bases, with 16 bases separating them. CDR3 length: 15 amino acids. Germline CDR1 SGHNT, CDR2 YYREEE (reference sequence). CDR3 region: CASSLKQGIGDEQFF. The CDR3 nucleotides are TGTGCCAGCAGCTTGAAACAGGGAATCGGCGATGAGCAGTTCTTC.

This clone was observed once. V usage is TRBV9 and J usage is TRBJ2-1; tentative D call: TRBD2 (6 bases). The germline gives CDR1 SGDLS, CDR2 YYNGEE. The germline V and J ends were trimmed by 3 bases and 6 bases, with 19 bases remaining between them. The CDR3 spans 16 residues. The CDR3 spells CASSGAPTWTTNEQFF. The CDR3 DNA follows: TGTGCCAGCAGCGGCGCCCCCACTTGGACTACCAATGAGCAGTTCTTC. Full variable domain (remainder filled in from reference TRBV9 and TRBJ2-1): DSGVTQTPKHLITATGQRVTLRCSPRSGDLSVYWYQQSLDQGLQFLIQYYNGEERAKGNILERFSAQQFPDLHSELNLSSLELGDSALYFCASSGAPTWTTNEQFFGPGTRLTVL.

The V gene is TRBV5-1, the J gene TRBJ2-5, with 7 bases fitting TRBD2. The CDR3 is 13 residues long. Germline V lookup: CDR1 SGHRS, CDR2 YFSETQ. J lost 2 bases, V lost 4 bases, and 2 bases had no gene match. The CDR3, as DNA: TGCGCCAGCAGCCCGGGACTACAAGAGACCCAGTACTTC. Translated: CASSPGLQETQYF.

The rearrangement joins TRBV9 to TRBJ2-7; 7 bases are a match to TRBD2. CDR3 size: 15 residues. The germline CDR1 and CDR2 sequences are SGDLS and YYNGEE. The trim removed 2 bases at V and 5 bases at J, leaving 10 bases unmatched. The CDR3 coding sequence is TGTGCCAGCAGCGTCGAAGCAGGACTAGTGAACGAGCAGTACTTC. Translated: CASSVEAGLVNEQYF.

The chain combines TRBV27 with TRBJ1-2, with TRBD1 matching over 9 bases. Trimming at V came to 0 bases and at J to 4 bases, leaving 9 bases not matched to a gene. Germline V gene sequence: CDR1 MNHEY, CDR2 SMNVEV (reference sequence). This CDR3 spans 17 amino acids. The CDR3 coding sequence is TGTGCCAGCAGTTTATCCTGGACGGGACAGGGCGTCTATGGCTACACCTTC. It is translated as CASSLSWTGQGVYGYTF.

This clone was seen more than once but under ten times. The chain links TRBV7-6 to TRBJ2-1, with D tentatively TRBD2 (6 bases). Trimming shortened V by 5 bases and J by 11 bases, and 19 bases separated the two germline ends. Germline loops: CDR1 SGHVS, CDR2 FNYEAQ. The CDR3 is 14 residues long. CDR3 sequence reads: CASSPSGTPTKQFF. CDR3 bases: TGTGCCAGCAGCCCCTCAGGGACTCCAACTAAGCAGTTCTTC.

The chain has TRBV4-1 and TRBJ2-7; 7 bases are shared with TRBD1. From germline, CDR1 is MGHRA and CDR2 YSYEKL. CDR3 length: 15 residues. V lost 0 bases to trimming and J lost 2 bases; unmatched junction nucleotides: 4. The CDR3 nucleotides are TGCGCCAGCAGCCAAGATGCCGGGACAGCCTACGAGCAGTACTTC. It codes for CASSQDAGTAYEQYF.

CDR3 region: CASSLAGANYGYTF. CDR3 in DNA: TGTGCCAGCAGCTTAGCAGGGGCCAACTATGGCTACACCTTC. The chain employs TRBV11-2 and TRBJ1-2, with a possible D match to TRBD1 (6 bases). Germline V gene sequence: CDR1 SGHAT, CDR2 FQNNGV. V was clipped by 1 base and J by 2 bases, with 8 bases between them. This CDR3 spans 14 amino acids.

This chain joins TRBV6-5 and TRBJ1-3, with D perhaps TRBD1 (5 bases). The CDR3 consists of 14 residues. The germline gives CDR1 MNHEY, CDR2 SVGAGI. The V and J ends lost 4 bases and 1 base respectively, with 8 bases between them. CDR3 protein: CASSFDSSGNTIYF. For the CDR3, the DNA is TGTGCCAGCAGTTTTGACAGTTCTGGAAACACCATATATTTT.

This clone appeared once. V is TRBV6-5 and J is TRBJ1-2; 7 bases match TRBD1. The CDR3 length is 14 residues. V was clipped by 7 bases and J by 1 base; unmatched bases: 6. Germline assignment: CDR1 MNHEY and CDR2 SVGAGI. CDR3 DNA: TGTGCCAGCACCAAGACAGGGCTTAACTATGGCTACACCTTC. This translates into CASTKTGLNYGYTF.

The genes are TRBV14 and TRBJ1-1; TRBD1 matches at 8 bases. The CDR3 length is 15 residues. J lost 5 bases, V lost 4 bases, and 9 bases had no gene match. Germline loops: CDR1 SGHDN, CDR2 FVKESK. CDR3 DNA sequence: TGTGCCAGCAGCCGGCAGGGGGCATTGGGGACTGAAGCTTTCTTT. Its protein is CASSRQGALGTEAFF.

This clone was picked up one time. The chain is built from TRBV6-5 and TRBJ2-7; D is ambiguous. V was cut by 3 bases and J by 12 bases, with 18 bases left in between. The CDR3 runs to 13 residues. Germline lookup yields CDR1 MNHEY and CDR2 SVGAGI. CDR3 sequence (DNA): TGTGCCAGCAGTTATGATGGGTCAGGTCCCCCGTACTTC. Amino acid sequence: CASSYDGSGPPYF.

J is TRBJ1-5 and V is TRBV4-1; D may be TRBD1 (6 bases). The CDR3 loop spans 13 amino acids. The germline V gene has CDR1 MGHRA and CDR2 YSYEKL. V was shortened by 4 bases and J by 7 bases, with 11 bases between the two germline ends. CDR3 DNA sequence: TGCGCCAGCAGCCTACAGGGTTCGCAGCCCCAGCATTTT. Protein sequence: CASSLQGSQPQHF.

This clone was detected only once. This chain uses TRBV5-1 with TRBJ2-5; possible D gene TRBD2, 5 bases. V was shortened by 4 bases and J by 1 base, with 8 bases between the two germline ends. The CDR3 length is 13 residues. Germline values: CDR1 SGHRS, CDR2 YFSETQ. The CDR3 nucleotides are TGCGCCAGCAGCCGCGGGTTCCAAGAGACCCAGTACTTC. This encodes CASSRGFQETQYF.

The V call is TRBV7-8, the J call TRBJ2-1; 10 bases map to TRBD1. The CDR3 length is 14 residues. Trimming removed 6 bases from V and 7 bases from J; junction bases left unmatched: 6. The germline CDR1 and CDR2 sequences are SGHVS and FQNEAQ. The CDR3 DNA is TGTGCCAGCAGACCCGACAGGGGGCGAAATGAGCAGTTCTTC. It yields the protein CASRPDRGRNEQFF.

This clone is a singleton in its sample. The CDR3 DNA follows: TGCGCCAGCAGCTTGGCAGCAGGGGTGGGTTCGGAAAAACTGTTTTTT. Residues: CASSLAAGVGSEKLFF. J is TRBJ1-4 and V is TRBV5-1, with a tentative D call TRBD1 (6 bases). The V and J ends lost 0 bases and 8 bases respectively, with 17 bases between them. CDR3 size: 16 residues. Germline loops: CDR1 SGHRS, CDR2 YFSETQ.

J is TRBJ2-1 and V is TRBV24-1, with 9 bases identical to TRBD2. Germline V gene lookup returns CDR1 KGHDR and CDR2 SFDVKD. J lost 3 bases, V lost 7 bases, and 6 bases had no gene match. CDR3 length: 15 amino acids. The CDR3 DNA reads TGTGCCACCAGCCGAGCGGGGGGCAGCTACAATGAGCAGTTCTTC. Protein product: CATSRAGGSYNEQFF.

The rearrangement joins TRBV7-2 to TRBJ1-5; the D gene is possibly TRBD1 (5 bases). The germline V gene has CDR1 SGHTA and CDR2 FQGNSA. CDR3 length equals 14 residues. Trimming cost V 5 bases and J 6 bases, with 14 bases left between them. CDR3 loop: CASSKDGQGQPQHF. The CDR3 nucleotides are TGTGCCAGCAGCAAGGACGGCCAGGGTCAGCCCCAGCATTTT.

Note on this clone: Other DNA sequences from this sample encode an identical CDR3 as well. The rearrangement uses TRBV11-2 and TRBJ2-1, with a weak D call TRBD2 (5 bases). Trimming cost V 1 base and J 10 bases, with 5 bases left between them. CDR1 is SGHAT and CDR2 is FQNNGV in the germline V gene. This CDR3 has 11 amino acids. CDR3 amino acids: CASSLGGEQFF. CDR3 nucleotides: TGTGCCAGCAGCTTAGGCGGGGAGCAGTTCTTC.

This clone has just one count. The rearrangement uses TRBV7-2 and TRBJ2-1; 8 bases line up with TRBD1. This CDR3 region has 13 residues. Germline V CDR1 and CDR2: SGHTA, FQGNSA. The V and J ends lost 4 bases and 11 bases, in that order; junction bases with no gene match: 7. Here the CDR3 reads CASSSDRVGKQFF. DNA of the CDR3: TGTGCCAGCAGCTCGGACAGGGTGGGTAAGCAGTTCTTC.

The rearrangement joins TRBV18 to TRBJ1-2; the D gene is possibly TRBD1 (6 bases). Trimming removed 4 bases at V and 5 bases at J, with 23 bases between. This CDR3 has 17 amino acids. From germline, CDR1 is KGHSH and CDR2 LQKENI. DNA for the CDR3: TGTGCCAGCTCACGTCAGGGTACGGGAACCCAGGGGTATGGCTACACCTTC. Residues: CASSRQGTGTQGYGYTF.